Below, 20 T cell receptor beta chains from the same sample are listed, as sequenced in a study of blood T cell repertoires in COVID-19. Assay: immunoSEQ multiplex PCR; the TCRdb copy retains only in-frame clones and omits some. The sample gives around 140,000 clones, 86% of which show up once; almost 8.5% is in the top ten. Specimen: peripheral blood. The receptor source for this set is a woman in her fifties or sixties with acute or convalescent COVID-19.

This clone was detected only once. The rearrangement uses TRBV29-1 and TRBJ1-1, with D perhaps matching TRBD1 (5 bases). CDR3 length equals 13 residues. Trimming took off 6 bases at V and 11 bases at J, with 22 bases between the two ends. The germline CDR1 and CDR2 sequences are SQVTM and ANQGSEA. The CDR3 coding sequence is TGCAGCGTGACATTGATCAGGGATAGGCGTGCTTTCTTT. This encodes CSVTLIRDRRAFF.

The chain is built from TRBV7-9 and TRBJ1-2; 7 bases agree with TRBD1. J lost 8 bases, V lost 2 bases, and 17 bases had no gene match. This CDR3 comprises 17 residues. Germline V gene sequence: CDR1 SEHNR, CDR2 FQNEAQ (reference sequence). CDR3 amino acids: CASSLPNLRQGVGGYTF. The CDR3 nucleotides read TGTGCCAGCAGCTTACCAAACCTAAGACAGGGTGTAGGAGGCTACACCTTC.

The gene calls are TRBV6-5 and TRBJ1-4; D gene unclear. The V and J ends lost 6 bases and 7 bases respectively, with 12 bases between them. The germline V gene encodes CDR1 MNHEY and CDR2 SVGAGI. The CDR3 is 13 amino acids. In nucleotides, the CDR3 is TGTGCCAGCAGGGGCGTAGTCAGTGAAAAACTGTTTTTT. It specifies CASRGVVSEKLFF.

This clone was observed a single time. The rearrangement joins TRBV2 to TRBJ1-1, with D uncertain. The CDR3 length is 13 residues. Trimming pared 4 bases from V and 4 bases from J, leaving 10 bases between. Germline CDR1 is SNHLY and CDR2 is FYNNEI. The DNA of the CDR3 is TGTGCCAGCAGTGGAGGAGAAGGCACTGAAGCTTTCTTT. It codes for CASSGGEGTEAFF.

V and J are TRBV9 and TRBJ2-1; D may be TRBD1 (6 bases). Trimming took 3 bases from V and 6 from J, leaving 16 bases between them. CDR1 SGDLS and CDR2 YYNGEE come from the germline V gene. The CDR3 covers 15 residues. CDR3: CASSEARDNRNEQFF. Written as DNA, the CDR3 is TGTGCCAGCAGCGAGGCCCGGGACAATCGCAATGAGCAGTTCTTC.

The chain carries TRBV3-1 (or the pseudogene TRBV3-2) and TRBJ2-2; weak D call: TRBD2 (6 bases). The CDR3 contains 15 residues. Per the germline V gene, CDR1 is LGHDT and CDR2 is YNNKEL (reference sequence). V was shortened by 1 base and J by 5 bases, with 11 bases between the two germline ends. The CDR3 DNA reads TGTGCCAGCAGCCAAGTGACTAGGATAACCGGGGAGCTGTTTTTT. As protein: CASSQVTRITGELFF.

DNA for the CDR3: TGTGCCAGCAGCCTCAACAGGGGACCTGAAGCTTTCTTT. Translation: CASSLNRGPEAFF. The V and J genes are TRBV5-6 and TRBJ1-1; 7 bases are a match to TRBD1. V trimming: 4 bases; J trimming: 6 bases; junction bases outside the gene matches: 6. Germline V gene lookup returns CDR1 SGHDT and CDR2 YYEEEE. The CDR3 length is 13 residues.

J is TRBJ2-3 and V is TRBV24-1, with TRBD1 identical over 10 bases. The CDR3 sequence is 18 residues long. The V gene end was trimmed by 0 bases and the J gene end by 2 bases; junction bases not matched to a gene: 7. The germline CDR1 and CDR2 sequences are KGHDR and SFDVKD. The CDR3 region has the DNA TGTGCCACCAGTGATTTGAATCCGGGACAGGGGATCACAGATACGCAGTATTTT. It translates to CATSDLNPGQGITDTQYF.

This clone appeared a single time. V gene TRBV10-1 combines with J gene TRBJ2-2; TRBD1 agrees at 7 bases. In germline, CDR1 is WNHNN, CDR2 SYGVQD (reference sequence). With 8 bases clipped from V and 4 bases from J, the junction kept 4 bases outside the gene matches. The CDR3 extends over 13 amino acids. CDR3 residues: CASRQGSTGELFF. The CDR3 DNA follows: TGCGCCAGCCGACAGGGCAGCACCGGGGAGCTGTTTTTT.

This clone appeared once. The V gene is TRBV4-1, the J gene TRBJ2-1; 11 bases are a match to TRBD2. The length of the CDR3 is 16 residues. Germline assignment: CDR1 MGHRA and CDR2 YSYEKL. The V gene end was trimmed by 1 base and the J gene end by 10 bases; junction bases not matched to a gene: 9. CDR3 amino acids: CASSQALAGGRREQFF. CDR3 coding DNA: TGCGCCAGCAGCCAAGCCCTAGCGGGGGGTCGTCGGGAGCAGTTCTTC.

The chain carries TRBV19 and TRBJ1-6; 7 bases map to TRBD1. CDR3 length equals 15 residues. Per germline, CDR1 LNHDA and CDR2 SQIVND (reference sequence). The junction had 4 bases not matched to a gene; V was cut back by 2 bases and J by 6 bases. The CDR3 region has the DNA TGTGCCAGTAGTATAAACAGGGGTGGTAATTCACCCCTCCACTTT. Protein: CASSINRGGNSPLHF.

The chain has TRBV6-5 and TRBJ1-6, with a weak D call TRBD1 (6 bases). Germline lookup yields CDR1 MNHEY and CDR2 SVGAGI. CDR3 length: 15 amino acids. With 6 bases removed from V and 6 bases from J, the gap between germline ends came to 15 bases. The CDR3 reads CASSRDGGRNSPLHF. The CDR3 DNA follows: TGTGCCAGCAGCCGGGACGGGGGGCGTAATTCACCCCTCCACTTT.

The rearrangement joins TRBV6-5 to TRBJ2-2; the D gene is possibly TRBD1 (5 bases). Germline V gene data show CDR1 as MNHEY and CDR2 as SVGAGI. V was clipped by 6 bases and J by 6 bases, with 11 bases between them. The CDR3 is 13 residues long. DNA of the CDR3: TGTGCCAGCAGCCGCAGGGAAGCCGGGGAGCTGTTTTTT. Residues: CASSRREAGELFF.

The chain combines TRBV4-2 with TRBJ1-4, with TRBD1 matching 8 bases. Germline CDR1 LGHNA, CDR2 YNFKEQ. Trimming cost V 0 bases and J 10 bases; bases outside gene matches: 7. The CDR3 contains 15 residues. In DNA form, the CDR3 reads TGTGCCAGCAGCCAAGATCCGGACAGGGCCGGAAAACTGTTTTTT. This sequence encodes CASSQDPDRAGKLFF.

The chain recombines TRBV28 with TRBJ1-5; tentative D call: TRBD1 (6 bases). The V and J ends lost 6 bases and 5 bases respectively, with 20 bases between them. The CDR3 loop spans 16 amino acids. Germline values: CDR1 MDHEN, CDR2 SYDVKM. The chain's CDR3 is CASSSAAWGPYQPQHF. The CDR3, as DNA: TGTGCCAGCAGCTCTGCGGCCTGGGGGCCCTATCAGCCCCAGCATTTT.

The chain uses TRBV2 and TRBJ2-7, with D maybe TRBD2 (5 bases). The germline V gene encodes CDR1 SNHLY and CDR2 FYNNEI. This CDR3 has 14 amino acids. The ends were cut back, 4 bases at V and 3 bases at J, with 13 bases in the middle. This chain's CDR3 is CASSVPSGYYEQYF. As DNA, the CDR3 is TGTGCCAGCAGTGTTCCCTCGGGGTACTACGAGCAGTACTTC.

The rearrangement links TRBV6-5 to TRBJ2-3; 11 bases align to TRBD1. This CDR3 is 13 amino acids long. CDR1 and CDR2 (germline): MNHEY, SVGAGI. Trimming took 9 bases from V and 6 from J; bases not matched to a gene: 5. As DNA, the CDR3 is TGTGCCAGTCAGGGGACAGGGGGGGATACGCAGTATTTT. As protein: CASQGTGGDTQYF.

V gene TRBV4-2 combines with J gene TRBJ2-7; 7 bases agree with TRBD2. V gave up 4 bases and J gave up 0 bases; unmatched junction bases: 9. CDR3 length: 16 amino acids. CDR1 is LGHNA and CDR2 is YNFKEQ in the germline V gene. The CDR3 here is CASSLLAGEVSYEQYF. DNA for the CDR3: TGTGCCAGCAGCCTTCTCGCGGGGGAGGTCTCCTACGAGCAGTACTTC.

J is TRBJ2-2 and V is TRBV10-1; 7 nucleotides line up with TRBD1. The junction had 8 bases not matched to a gene; V was cut back by 6 bases and J by 1 base. The CDR3 has 16 residues. The germline gives CDR1 WNHNN, CDR2 SYGVQD (reference sequence). CDR3 protein: CASRIGQVLNTGELFF. CDR3 DNA: TGCGCCAGCAGGATAGGACAGGTATTGAACACCGGGGAGCTGTTTTTT.

With respect to this clone: One end of the junction does not line up with germline, which may come from a read error. The chain links TRBV7-7 to TRBJ2-5, with TRBD2 identical over 9 bases. The CDR3 length is 16 residues. Germline CDR1 is SSHAT and CDR2 is FNYEAQ (reference sequence). The DNA for the CDR3 is TGTGCTAGCAGCTTAGGGGTGAAAGCGGGGGGCCAGACCCAGTACTTC. It codes for CASSLGVKAGGQTQYF.